A single count supports the clone carrying this TCR beta chain. The sample originates from a study of blood T cell repertoires in COVID-19. Background on the study: The United States, Italy and Spain supplied acute and convalescent COVID-19 samples. T cells, B-cell-depleted T cells, or PBMCs supplied cDNA or gDNA.

Authors' analysis steps: From reference gene primer amplification, estimates of nucleated cell counts were derived. Profiling relied on immunoSEQ multiplex PCR, and the TCRdb table lists in-frame clones only, not all of them. That table supplies the V and J calls and clone size; D and trimming were determined from the DNA. The sample lists about 260,000 clones, approximately 86% occurring once. CDR1 and CDR2 from the germline V gene are SEHNR and FQNEAQ (reference sequence). The CDR3 has 16 residues. V lost 5 bases and J lost 0, with 14 bases in between. V usage is TRBV7-9 and J usage is TRBJ1-3, with D maybe TRBD1 (6 bases). Sequenced sample: peripheral blood. The TCR originated in a man aged 35-49 years who had recovered from COVID-19. CDR3 nucleotide sequence: TGTGCCAGCAGCGCAACTGGACAGTCCTCTGGAAACACCATATATTTT. The encoded protein is CASSATGQSSGNTIYF. The variable domain in full, completed from reference TRBV7-9 and TRBJ1-3, reads DTGVSQNPRHKITKRGQNVTFRCDPISEHNRLYWYRQTLGQGPEFLTYFQNEAQLEKSRLLSDRFSAERPKGSFSTLEIQRTEQGDSAMYLCASSATGQSSGNTIYFGEGSWLTVV.